These 5 T cell receptor beta chains were sequenced from one sample in a study of T cell responses to AZD1222 COVID-19 vaccine (dated by TCRdb to the early 2020s). Library method: the immunoSEQ multiplex PCR assay. TCRdb took this table from immuneACCESS and kept in-frame rearrangements with V and J called. Such tables lack part of the clones; where checked against another copy, unresolved V genes explain under half of the gap, and the rest is unexplained. This sample is represented by approximately 150,000 clones; 85% to 95% of them were singletons. Less than 15% of the sample goes to the ten largest clones. In light of the paper, this sample's time point label describes: sample from adult after SARS-CoV-2 infection, after symptom onset. Specimen: peripheral blood, collected after recovery from COVID-19. The receptor set was obtained from an adult who had recovered from COVID-19.

The chain uses TRBV7-9 and TRBJ1-4, with D possibly TRBD1 on 5 matching bases. The CDR3 runs to 14 residues. V dropped 9 bases and J dropped 0 bases, with 11 bases sitting between them. CDR1 is SEHNR and CDR2 is FQNEAQ in the germline V gene (reference sequence). The CDR3 loop reads CASTQGSTNEKLFF. The CDR3 bases are TGTGCCAGTACCCAGGGATCAACTAATGAAAAACTGTTTTTT.

J is TRBJ1-1 and V is TRBV5-1; D not certain. Germline-derived CDR1 and CDR2 are SGHRS and YFSETQ. Trimming removed 2 bases at V and 2 bases at J, with 22 bases between. The CDR3 contains 18 residues. In nucleotides, the CDR3 is TGCGCCAGCAGCTTTTCAGACTTTTTAGACGGGCGTAACACTGAAGCTTTCTTT. The encoded protein is CASSFSDFLDGRNTEAFF.

The V and J genes are TRBV5-6 and TRBJ2-2; the D is unclear. Deletions cut 1 base from V and 7 bases from J, with 8 bases between. Germline V lookup: CDR1 SGHDT, CDR2 YYEEEE. This CDR3 is built from 13 residues. The CDR3 is CASSLPSHGELFF. CDR3 DNA: TGTGCCAGCAGCTTGCCGAGTCACGGGGAGCTGTTTTTT.

The rearrangement links TRBV3-1 (or the pseudogene TRBV3-2) to TRBJ1-1; 8 bases agree with TRBD1. The CDR3 totals 15 residues. The junction had 12 bases not matched to a gene; V was cut back by 7 bases and J by 5 bases. The germline gives CDR1 LGHDT, CDR2 YNNKEL (reference sequence). CDR3 DNA: TGTGCCAGCACCCCGACCGGACAGGGCGGTACTGAAGCTTTCTTT. This encodes CASTPTGQGGTEAFF.

In its sample, this clone was seen a few times. The chain uses TRBV19 and TRBJ1-4; the match to TRBD1 covers 9 bases. There are 14 residues in the CDR3. Germline V lookup: CDR1 LNHDA, CDR2 SQIVND (reference sequence). Trimming removed 6 bases from V and 7 bases from J; junction bases left unmatched: 6. CDR3 protein: CASRNRGRSEKLFF. Here the CDR3 DNA reads TGTGCCAGTAGGAACAGGGGGCGCAGTGAAAAACTGTTTTTT. Full variable domain (outside the CDR3, taken from reference TRBV19 and TRBJ1-4): DGGITQSPKYLFRKEGQNVTLSCEQNLNHDAMYWYRQDPGQGLRLIYYSQIVNDFQKGDIAEGYSVSREKKESFPLTVTSAQKNPTAFYLCASRNRGRSEKLFFGSGTQLSVL.